One sample yielded the 29 T cell receptor beta chains listed below, sequenced in a study of patients and donors after allogeneic stem cell transplantation. TCRdb re-called the RT-PCR reads with MiXCR, one entry per CDR3 protein. The data show roughly 880,000 distinct CDR3 sequences, roughly 17% seen once. Input material: blood, either unsorted or a sorted T cell fraction (not recorded which). These receptors were collected from a human donor who was either an allogeneic HSCT recipient or a stem cell or donor lymphocyte infusion donor (not recorded which). It is not recorded whose cells these are; they may come from a transplant donor.

J is TRBJ1-2 and V is TRBV5-1, with D hard to call. This CDR3 spans 14 amino acids. The germline V gene encodes CDR1 SGHRS and CDR2 YFSETQ. V lost 2 bases, J lost 1 base, and 9 bases lay in between. The CDR3 DNA reads as TGCGCCAGCAGCTTTAACAACTTTAACTATGGCTACACCTTC. Protein sequence: CASSFNNFNYGYTF.

The rearrangement joins TRBV12-3 or TRBV12-4 to TRBJ2-5; a possible D gene is TRBD1 (6 bases). Trimming took 0 bases from V and 5 from J, leaving 16 bases between them. The CDR3 length is 16 residues. The CDR3 protein is CASSLANRQEGETQYF. CDR3 nucleotide sequence: TGTGCCAGCAGTTTAGCGAACCGACAGGAAGGGGAGACCCAGTACTTC.

V is TRBV28 and J is TRBJ1-2; perhaps TRBD1 as D (6 bases). The germline V and J ends were trimmed by 3 bases and 4 bases, with 12 bases remaining between them. The length of the CDR3 is 14 residues. Germline CDR1 MDHEN, CDR2 SYDVKM. CDR3 DNA sequence: TGTGCCAGCAGTTTTAGGACAGCTCCCTATGGCTACACCTTC. Translation gives CASSFRTAPYGYTF.

This clonotype has more than one count but fewer than ten. The chain carries TRBV3-1 and TRBJ2-1, with 9 bases identical to TRBD2. The CDR3 spans 17 residues. Trimming took 1 base from V and 7 from J; bases not matched to a gene: 11. Per germline, CDR1 LGHDT and CDR2 YNNKEL (reference sequence). CDR3 bases: TGTGCCAGCAGCCAAGTGAGGAGACTAGCGGCTCGAAATGAGCAGTTCTTC. It is translated as CASSQVRRLAARNEQFF.

J is TRBJ2-6 and V is TRBV27; 7 bases line up with TRBD1. Per germline, CDR1 MNHEY and CDR2 SMNVEV (reference sequence). This CDR3 region has 16 residues. V gave up 8 bases and J gave up 2 bases; unmatched junction bases: 9. CDR3 DNA: TGTGCCAGCTCGAGGCAGGGGGTCCCTGGGGCCAACGTCCTGACTTTC. It translates to CASSRQGVPGANVLTF.

The V gene is TRBV9, the J gene TRBJ2-1, with D unresolved. Germline CDR1 SGDLS, CDR2 YYNGEE. V was pared by 0 bases and J by 9 bases, with 10 bases between. There are 13 residues in the CDR3. CDR3 in DNA: TGTGCCAGCAGCGTAGACGTCTGGCTTGAGCAGTTCTTC. This translates into CASSVDVWLEQFF.

V gene TRBV5-1 combines with J gene TRBJ2-7; D may be TRBD1 (6 bases). The CDR3 length is 15 residues. CDR1 is SGHRS, CDR2 YFSETQ, per germline. Trimming cost V 2 bases and J 3 bases, with 15 bases left between them. In DNA form, the CDR3 reads TGCGCCAGCAGCTTAGGGCGGACAGCCCTCTACGAGCAGTACTTC. Protein product: CASSLGRTALYEQYF.

This chain joins TRBV20-1 and TRBJ2-5; 7 bases agree with TRBD2. This CDR3 has 14 residues. The germline CDR1 and CDR2 sequences are DFQATT and SNEGSKA (reference sequence). Losses at the gene ends were 6 bases for V and 6 bases for J; bases not matched to a gene: 13. CDR3 in DNA: TGCAGTGCGGAGCATGGGGGGACTACCAAGACCCAGTACTTC. This gives the protein CSAEHGGTTKTQYF.

This chain joins TRBV12-5 and TRBJ2-3, with 10 bases matching TRBD2. There are 14 residues in the CDR3. V trimming: 10 bases; J trimming: 2 bases; junction bases outside the gene matches: 6. The V gene's germline CDR1 is LGHNT and CDR2 FRNRAP. CDR3 sequence reads: CATTSGTNTDTQYF. The CDR3 DNA follows: TGTGCTACAACTAGCGGGACTAACACAGATACGCAGTATTTT.

The chain carries TRBV12-5 and TRBJ2-1, with 7 bases matching TRBD2. The CDR3 totals 15 residues. Germline V CDR1 and CDR2: LGHNT, FRNRAP. The V gene end was trimmed by 6 bases and the J gene end by 1 base; junction bases not matched to a gene: 6. Written as DNA, the CDR3 is TGTGCTAGTGGGGGGGGGTCAGGGTCCTACAATGAGCAGTTCTTC. Protein: CASGGGSGSYNEQFF.

The rearrangement joins TRBV2 to TRBJ2-7; a weak D match, TRBD2 (6 bases). Germline-derived CDR1 and CDR2 are SNHLY and FYNNEI. V was clipped by 2 bases and J by 3 bases, with 14 bases between them. This CDR3 comprises 15 residues. The CDR3 is CASSEIGGMVYEQYF. CDR3 DNA sequence: TGTGCCAGCAGTGAAATCGGCGGGATGGTCTACGAGCAGTACTTC.

This clonotype was seen a handful of times. The chain links TRBV9 to TRBJ1-5; TRBD1 matches at 7 bases. Germline V gene sequence: CDR1 SGDLS, CDR2 YYNGEE. This CDR3 has 14 amino acids. V dropped 3 bases and J dropped 3; count of bases not matched to a gene: 3. CDR3 sequence (DNA): TGTGCCAGCAGCGCGACAGGGAACAATCAGCCCCAGCATTTT. This codes for CASSATGNNQPQHF.

This clonotype was counted a few times. V gene TRBV24-1 combines with J gene TRBJ1-5; D call uncertain. Germline V gives CDR1 KGHDR, CDR2 SFDVKD. The CDR3 is made up of 9 amino acids. The germline V and J ends were trimmed by 12 bases and 9 bases, with 8 bases remaining between them. Here the CDR3 DNA reads TGTGCCGAGAAGGGGCCCCAGCATTTT. As protein: CAEKGPQHF.

This clonotype was detected ten times or more. The chain links TRBV20-1 to TRBJ2-6, with a possible D match to TRBD2 (5 bases). The CDR3 runs 14 residues. The germline V and J ends were trimmed by 3 bases and 2 bases, with 8 bases remaining between them. Germline CDR1 and CDR2: DFQATT and SNEGSKA (reference sequence). The CDR3 here is CSASAGAGANVLTF. The CDR3 nucleotides read TGCAGTGCTAGTGCCGGGGCTGGGGCCAACGTCCTGACTTTC.

In this sample, this clonotype turned up a few times. The chain combines TRBV24-1 with TRBJ2-2, with 10 bases fitting TRBD1. This CDR3 comprises 16 residues. CDR1 KGHDR and CDR2 SFDVKD come from the germline V gene. V gave up 3 bases and J gave up 4 bases; unmatched junction bases: 4. The CDR3 sequence is CATSDLRTGGTGELFF. Written as DNA, the CDR3 is TGTGCCACCAGTGATCTGAGGACAGGGGGCACCGGGGAGCTGTTTTTT.

This clonotype appeared a few times. V is TRBV24-1 and J is TRBJ2-5; 10 bases line up with TRBD1. The CDR3 sequence is 17 residues long. J lost 3 bases, V lost 1 base, and 7 bases had no gene match. The germline V gene encodes CDR1 KGHDR and CDR2 SFDVKD. The CDR3 DNA is TGTGCCACCAGTGATTTTGGGGGACAGGGGCGAAAAGAGACCCAGTACTTC. This encodes CATSDFGGQGRKETQYF.

This clonotype occurred a few times. The chain couples TRBV5-1 to TRBJ2-7; D is perhaps TRBD1 (7 bases). V was cut by 6 bases and J by 3 bases, with 16 bases left in between. Germline values: CDR1 SGHRS, CDR2 YFSETQ. The CDR3 is 14 residues long. CDR3 protein: CASNPGDSNYEQYF. For the CDR3, the DNA is TGCGCCAGCAACCCGGGGGACAGCAACTACGAGCAGTACTTC.

This clonotype was observed a few times. The chain is built from TRBV11-2 and TRBJ2-7; 14 nucleotides line up with TRBD2. V lost 5 bases and J lost 3; bases outside the gene matches: 9. In germline, CDR1 is SGHAT, CDR2 FQNNGV. There are 17 residues in the CDR3. The CDR3 here is CASSPKPGLAGDYEQYF. The CDR3 region has the DNA TGTGCCAGCAGCCCCAAGCCGGGACTAGCGGGAGACTACGAGCAGTACTTC.

A single count supports this clonotype. The chain carries TRBV9 and TRBJ2-3; D perhaps matches TRBD2 (5 bases). The CDR3 consists of 14 residues. The germline V gene encodes CDR1 SGDLS and CDR2 YYNGEE. V was clipped by 4 bases and J by 4 bases, with 13 bases between them. The DNA for the CDR3 is TGTGCCAGCAGCCCGATAACCGGGGCAGATACGCAGTATTTT. It translates to CASSPITGADTQYF.

The chain has TRBV14 and TRBJ2-2; D uncertain. Germline loops: CDR1 SGHDN, CDR2 FVKESK. This CDR3 is 13 amino acids long. V was trimmed by 4 bases and J by 8 bases, leaving 11 bases between them. CDR3 bases: TGTGCCAGCAGCCCATTCAGCCGAGGGGAGCTGTTTTTT. Translating gives CASSPFSRGELFF. Looking up the rest from reference TRBV14 and TRBJ2-2 gives the full variable domain: EAGVTQFPSHSVIEKGQTVTLRCDPISGHDNLYWYRRVMGKEIKFLLHFVKESKQDESGMPNNRFLAERTGGTYSTLKVQPAELEDSGVYFCASSPFSRGELFFGEGSRLTVL.

The genes are TRBV7-9 and TRBJ1-4, with D hard to call. V gave up 1 base and J gave up 0 bases, with 6 bases separating them. Germline values: CDR1 SEHNR, CDR2 FQNEAQ (reference sequence). CDR3 size: 15 residues. CDR3 nucleotides: TGTGCCAGCAGCTTAGTGGCAGCAACTAATGAAAAACTGTTTTTT. This sequence encodes CASSLVAATNEKLFF.

This clonotype was recorded a few times. The chain combines TRBV7-8 with TRBJ1-3; 7 bases line up with TRBD1. V was clipped by 2 bases and J by 4 bases; unmatched bases: 8. The V gene's germline CDR1 is SGHVS and CDR2 FQNEAQ. The CDR3 loop spans 16 amino acids. CDR3 residues: CASSLNPTGSGNTIYF. CDR3 DNA: TGTGCCAGCAGCTTAAATCCGACAGGGAGCGGAAACACCATATATTTT. Supplemented by reference TRBV7-8 and TRBJ1-3, the full variable domain reads GAGVSQSPRYKVAKRGQDVALRCDPISGHVSLFWYQQALGQGPEFLTYFQNEAQLDKSGLPSDRFFAERPEGSVSTLKIQRTQQEDSAVYLCASSLNPTGSGNTIYFGEGSWLTVV.

This clonotype appeared a few times. This chain connects TRBV5-8 to TRBJ1-2; D ambiguous. Trimming took 1 base from V and 5 from J, leaving 6 bases between them. Per the germline V gene, CDR1 is SGHTS and CDR2 is YDEGEE. The CDR3 sequence is 12 residues long. CDR3: CASSLLQYGYTF. CDR3 in DNA: TGTGCCAGCAGCTTGTTACAGTATGGCTACACCTTC. Variable domain in full (rest from reference TRBV5-8 and TRBJ1-2): EAGVTQSPTHLIKTRGQQATLRCSPISGHTSVYWYQQALGLGLQFLLWYDEGEERNRGNFPPRFSGRQFPNYSSELNVNALELEDSALYLCASSLLQYGYTFGSGTRLTVV.

The gene calls are TRBV20-1 and TRBJ1-2; 8 nucleotides agree with TRBD1. Germline lookup yields CDR1 DFQATT and CDR2 SNEGSKA (reference sequence). V shed 0 bases, J shed 8 bases, and the junction held 8 bases outside the gene matches. The CDR3 consists of 14 residues. The CDR3 region has the DNA TGCAGTGCTAGAGATCGGGCAGGGGGCCACGGCTACACCTTC. Translation gives CSARDRAGGHGYTF.

The rearrangement uses TRBV2 and TRBJ1-3; weak D call: TRBD1 (5 bases). Germline V CDR1 and CDR2: SNHLY, FYNNEI. Trimming removed 3 bases from V and 4 bases from J, with 13 bases in between. This CDR3 spans 15 amino acids. The DNA of the CDR3 is TGTGCCAGCAGTGATGTCAGGGCGCAAGGAAACACCATATATTTT. Protein sequence: CASSDVRAQGNTIYF.

V is TRBV20-1 and J is TRBJ2-3; 7 nucleotides align to TRBD2. The CDR3 is 15 amino acids. Germline V gives CDR1 DFQATT, CDR2 SNEGSKA (reference sequence). V gave up 3 bases and J gave up 0 bases; unmatched junction bases: 6. The CDR3, as DNA: TGCAGTGCTAGTTCCGATAGCGGGAGCACAGATACGCAGTATTTT. Its protein is CSASSDSGSTDTQYF.

This clonotype was counted a few times. J is TRBJ2-1 and V is TRBV24-1; the D gene is possibly TRBD1 (5 bases). The V end was cut by 3 bases, the J end by 3 bases, with 8 bases between. The CDR3 is made up of 14 amino acids. Germline V gene lookup returns CDR1 KGHDR and CDR2 SFDVKD. In nucleotides, the CDR3 is TGTGCCACCAGTGATCGGACATACTACAATGAGCAGTTCTTC. This translates into CATSDRTYYNEQFF.

The rearrangement joins TRBV24-1 to TRBJ1-1; 7 bases align to TRBD1. From germline, CDR1 is KGHDR and CDR2 SFDVKD. With 3 bases clipped from V and 1 base from J, the junction kept 4 bases outside the gene matches. CDR3 size: 15 residues. CDR3: CATSDGGTENTEAFF. CDR3 DNA sequence: TGTGCCACCAGTGATGGAGGGACAGAGAACACTGAAGCTTTCTTT.

In its sample, this clonotype was seen a few times. The gene calls are TRBV2 and TRBJ1-5; no definite D call. Germline loops: CDR1 SNHLY, CDR2 FYNNEI. The ends were cut back, 2 bases at V and 4 bases at J, with 9 bases in the middle. The CDR3 length is 14 residues. The CDR3 sequence: CASSEQSRNQPQHF. Here the CDR3 DNA reads TGTGCCAGCAGTGAACAGAGCCGAAATCAGCCCCAGCATTTT.